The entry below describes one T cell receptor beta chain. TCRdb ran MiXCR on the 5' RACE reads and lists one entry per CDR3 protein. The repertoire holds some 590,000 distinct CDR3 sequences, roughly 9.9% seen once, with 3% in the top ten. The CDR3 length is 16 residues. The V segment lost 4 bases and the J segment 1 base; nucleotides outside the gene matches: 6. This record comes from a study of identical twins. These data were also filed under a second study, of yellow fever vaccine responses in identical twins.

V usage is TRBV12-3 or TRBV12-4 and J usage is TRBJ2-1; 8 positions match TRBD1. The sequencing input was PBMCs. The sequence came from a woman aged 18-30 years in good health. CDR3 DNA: TGTGCCAGCAGTTCCGGACAGGGATGGTCCTACAATGAGCAGTTCTTC. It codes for CASSSGQGWSYNEQFF.